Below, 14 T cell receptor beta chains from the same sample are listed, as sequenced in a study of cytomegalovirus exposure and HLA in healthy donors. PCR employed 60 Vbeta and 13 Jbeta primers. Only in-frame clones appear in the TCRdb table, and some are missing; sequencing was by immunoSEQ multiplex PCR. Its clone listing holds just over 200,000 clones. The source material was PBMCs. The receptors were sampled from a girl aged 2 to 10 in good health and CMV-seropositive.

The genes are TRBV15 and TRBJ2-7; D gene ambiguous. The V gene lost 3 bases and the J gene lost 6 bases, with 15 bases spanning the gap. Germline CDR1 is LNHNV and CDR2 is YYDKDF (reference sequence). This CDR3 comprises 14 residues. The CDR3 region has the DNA TGTGCCACCAGCAGTGCTCAGGCGCACGGCGAGCAGTACTTC. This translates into CATSSAQAHGEQYF.

The DNA for the CDR3 is TGTGCCAGCAGTCTCGAACAGGGTCGCACTGGAAACACCATATATTTT. Translation: CASSLEQGRTGNTIYF. V and J are TRBV28 and TRBJ1-3; D may be TRBD1 (6 bases). Trimming stripped 5 bases from V and 2 bases from J, with 16 bases between. Germline V gene lookup returns CDR1 MDHEN and CDR2 SYDVKM. There are 16 residues in the CDR3.

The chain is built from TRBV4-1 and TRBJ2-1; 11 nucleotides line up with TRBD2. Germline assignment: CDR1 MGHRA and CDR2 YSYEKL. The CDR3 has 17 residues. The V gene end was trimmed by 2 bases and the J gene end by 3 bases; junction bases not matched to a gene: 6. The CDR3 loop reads CASSQYPGLADYNEQFF. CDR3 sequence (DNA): TGCGCCAGCAGCCAATATCCGGGACTAGCGGACTACAATGAGCAGTTCTTC.

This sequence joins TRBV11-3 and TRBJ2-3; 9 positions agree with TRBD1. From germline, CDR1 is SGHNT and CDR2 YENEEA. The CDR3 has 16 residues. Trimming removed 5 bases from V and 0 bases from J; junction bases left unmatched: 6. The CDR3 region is CASSLGTGQSTDTQYF. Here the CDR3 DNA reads TGTGCCAGCAGCCTAGGGACAGGGCAGAGCACAGATACGCAGTATTTT.

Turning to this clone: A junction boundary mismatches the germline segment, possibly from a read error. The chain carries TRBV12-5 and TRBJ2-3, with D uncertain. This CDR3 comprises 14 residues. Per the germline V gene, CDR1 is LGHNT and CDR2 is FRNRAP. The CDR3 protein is CASGLGYQTDTQYF. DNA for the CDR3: TGTGCTAGTGGGTTGGGGTACCAGACAGATACGCAGTATTTT. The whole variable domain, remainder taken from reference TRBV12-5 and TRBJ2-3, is DARVTQTPRHKVTEMGQEVTMRCQPILGHNTVFWYRQTMMQGLELLAYFRNRAPLDDSGMPKDRFSAEMPDATLATLKIQPSEPRDSAVYFCASGLGYQTDTQYFGPGTRLTVL.

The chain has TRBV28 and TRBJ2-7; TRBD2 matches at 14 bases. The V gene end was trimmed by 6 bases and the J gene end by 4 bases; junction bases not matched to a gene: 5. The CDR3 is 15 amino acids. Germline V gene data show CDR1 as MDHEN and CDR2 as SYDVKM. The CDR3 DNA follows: TGTGCCAGCAGAAAACGACTAGCGGGAGGGTACGAGCAGTACTTC. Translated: CASRKRLAGGYEQYF.

As DNA, the CDR3 is TGCAGCTGCCGGGAGGTGGGCAGGGAGGTCGGCACTAATGAAAAACTGTTTTTT. It is translated as CSCREVGREVGTNEKLFF. The chain couples TRBV29-1 to TRBJ1-4, with D maybe TRBD1 (5 bases). The V end was cut by 8 bases, the J end by 2 bases, with 27 bases between. CDR3 size: 18 residues. The germline gives CDR1 SQVTM, CDR2 ANQGSEA. Combining the CDR3 with reference TRBV29-1 and TRBJ1-4 gives the whole variable domain SAVISQKPSRDICQRGTSLTIQCQVDSQVTMMFWYRQQPGQSLTLIATANQGSEATYESGFVIDKFPISRPNLTFSTLTVSNMSPEDSSIYLCSCREVGREVGTNEKLFFGSGTQLSVL.

As DNA, the CDR3 is TGTGCCAGCAGTGAAGTAGGCTACCTAGAAACAACGCTAGCCAAAAACATTCAGTACTTC. It yields the protein CASSEVGYLETTLAKNIQYF. This chain connects TRBV6-1 to TRBJ2-4, with D unresolved. The CDR3 covers 20 residues. Trimming stripped 1 base from V and 0 bases from J, with 22 bases between. CDR1 is MNHNS and CDR2 is SASEGT in the germline V gene.

The CDR3 spells CSVTSRTFRYGYTF. The CDR3 DNA sequence: TGCAGCGTAACAAGCCGGACATTCCGTTATGGCTACACCTTC. The chain uses TRBV29-1 and TRBJ1-2; D may be TRBD1 (5 bases). Germline V lookup: CDR1 SQVTM, CDR2 ANQGSEA. The CDR3 has 14 amino acids. The germline V and J ends were trimmed by 6 bases and 5 bases, with 19 bases remaining between them.

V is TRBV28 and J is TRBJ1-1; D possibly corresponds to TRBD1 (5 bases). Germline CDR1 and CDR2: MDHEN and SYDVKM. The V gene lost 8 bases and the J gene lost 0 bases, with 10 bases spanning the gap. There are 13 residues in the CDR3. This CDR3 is CASRGVMNTEAFF. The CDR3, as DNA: TGTGCCAGCCGGGGGGTCATGAACACTGAAGCTTTCTTT.

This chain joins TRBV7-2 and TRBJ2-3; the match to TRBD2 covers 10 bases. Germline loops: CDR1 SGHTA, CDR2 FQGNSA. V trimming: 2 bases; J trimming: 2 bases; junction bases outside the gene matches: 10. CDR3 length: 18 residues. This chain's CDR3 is CASSLPFDLAGATDTQYF. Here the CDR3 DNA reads TGTGCCAGCAGCTTACCCTTCGACCTAGCGGGAGCCACAGATACGCAGTATTTT.

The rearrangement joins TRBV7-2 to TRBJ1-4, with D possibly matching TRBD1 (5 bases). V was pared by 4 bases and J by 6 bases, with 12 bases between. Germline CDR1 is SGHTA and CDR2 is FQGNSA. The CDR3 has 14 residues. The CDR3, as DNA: TGTGCCAGCAGCTCAGGAGCAGGGTATGAAAAACTGTTTTTT. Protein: CASSSGAGYEKLFF.

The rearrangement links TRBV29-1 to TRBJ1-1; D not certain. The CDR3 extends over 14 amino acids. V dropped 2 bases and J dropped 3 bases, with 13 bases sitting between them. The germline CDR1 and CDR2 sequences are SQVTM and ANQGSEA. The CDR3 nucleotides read TGCAGCGTTGAATATTTGAGGGCTGACACTGAAGCTTTCTTT. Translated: CSVEYLRADTEAFF.

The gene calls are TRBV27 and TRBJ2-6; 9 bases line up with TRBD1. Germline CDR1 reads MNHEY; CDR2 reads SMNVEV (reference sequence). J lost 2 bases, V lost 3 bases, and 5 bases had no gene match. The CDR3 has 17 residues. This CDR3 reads CASSFGQGIAGANVLTF. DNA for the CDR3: TGTGCCAGCAGTTTTGGACAGGGGATAGCTGGGGCCAACGTCCTGACTTTC.